In this sample, the clone carrying this T cell receptor beta chain turned up a few times. Its antigen is currently unknown. The sample comes from a study of early T cells in non-severe SARS-CoV-2 infection. Study summary: Sequenced material consisted of bulk RNA (from unsorted whole blood), and chains were unpaired. Findings of the study overall: The VDJdb matching leaned toward anti-spike CD8 responses and overlooked private and CD4 specificities.

Germline assignment: CDR1 SGHRS and CDR2 YFSETQ. V shed 0 bases and J shed 0 bases, with 7 bases lying between them. CDR3 length: 15 amino acids. TCRdb reprocessed the 5' RACE reads via MiXCR and lists one record per CDR3 protein. The repertoire includes 65,000 to 70,000 distinct CDR3 sequences, approximately 10% of them detected once, and around 6.6% sits in the top ten. This receptor was obtained from an adult who was a healthcare worker with PCR-confirmed SARS-CoV-2 infection or an uninfected control (not recorded which). The sequenced sample was whole blood. V usage is TRBV5-1 and J usage is TRBJ2-1; D call uncertain. As DNA, the CDR3 is TGCGCCAGCAGCTTGGTTTGGGACTCCTACAATGAGCAGTTCTTC. It specifies CASSLVWDSYNEQFF.